This T cell receptor (beta chain) is from a study of CD8 T cells in ankylosing spondylitis. V dropped 2 bases and J dropped 6; count of bases not matched to a gene: 7. The CDR3 is 15 residues long. Germline CDR1 and CDR2: MNHNS and SASEGT. TCRdb passed the 5' RACE reads through MiXCR, listing each CDR3 protein once. The sample carries almost 400,000 distinct CDR3 sequences, about a fifth recorded once. About this clonotype: Its antigen is not known.

Study-wide results and caveats: Among TCR beta sequences, a motif of several highly homologous variants appeared characteristic of ankylosing spondylitis blood.

The chain employs TRBV6-1 and TRBJ1-5; 7 bases align to TRBD1. The sample taken for sequencing was blood, either unsorted or a sorted T cell fraction (not recorded which). This receptor was obtained from a male donor with ankylosing spondylitis. CDR3 protein: CASSELGTVGQPQHF. As DNA, the CDR3 is TGTGCCAGCAGTGAACTAGGGACAGTGGGTCAGCCCCAGCATTTT.